This TCR beta chain comes out of a study of T cell changes during pregnancy in multiple sclerosis. Here immunoSEQ multiplex PCR was the method, and the copy in TCRdb shows in-frame clones only, minus some. Altogether approximately 44,000 clones are present, about 90% being singletons, with the ten largest covering roughly 0.52%. This receptor was obtained from a female donor with multiple sclerosis, enrolled in a pregnancy study. The sequencing here drew on CD4+ T cells from peripheral blood mononuclear cells, taken in the third trimester of pregnancy.

CDR3 residues: CASSPTGTGELFF. CDR3 nucleotides: TGTGCCAGCTCACCGACGGGAACCGGGGAGCTGTTTTTT. The chain couples TRBV18 to TRBJ2-2; tentatively, D is TRBD2 (5 bases). V was shortened by 3 bases and J by 5 bases, with 7 bases between the two germline ends. Germline CDR1 KGHSH, CDR2 LQKENI. The CDR3 is made up of 13 amino acids.